This T cell receptor (beta chain) originates from a study of T cell responses to AZD1222 COVID-19 vaccine (dated by TCRdb to the early 2020s). Study-wide context: AZD1222 recipients with second doses at about 4 weeks or about 12 weeks were pooled, because spike-specific TCR depth and breadth did not differ between schedules. A total of 230 to 250 trial participants underwent TCR sequencing, of whom some 200 had received two doses of AZD1222 and approximately 25 had received two doses of the MenACWY control vaccine. Trial participants were enrolled by age into 18-55, 56-69 and 70-plus year subgroups, with roughly 160, 29 and 62 TCR-sequenced participants respectively. Study-wide conclusions, independent of this receptor: CD4 TCRs associated with the vaccine covered the entire spike protein, and the dominant responses were in regions 160-218 and 743-854. Epitopes outside the regions mutated in the B.1.351 and B.1.1.7 variants were reportedly recognized by nearly half of the unique spike-specific TCRs. Participants were mostly white British and included more females than males, and it was suggested by the authors that clonal diversity may have been underestimated. In the small 56-69-year group, the increase in depth fell short of significance, most likely because of low power. Because no day 14 peak-response samples were available, repertoires were characterized only after the peak T cell response. After two AZD1222 doses, both the breadth and the depth of spike-specific TCRs were significantly higher than at day 0 and than in MenACWY recipients. Only a handful of AZD1222 recipients were SARS-CoV-2 seropositive at baseline, limiting conclusions about previously exposed vaccinees.

The CDR3 regions of human TCRbeta chains were subjected to immunosequencing. The authors' analysis ran thus. Repertoire TCRs were matched against a reference library of SARS-CoV-2-specific TCRs generated with the MIRA antigen-specificity platform. Breadth was defined as the fraction of unique TCRs that were SARS-CoV-2-associated. Depth was defined as the fraction of total T cells that were SARS-CoV-2-associated. Using the MIRA data, every spike-specific TCR was mapped to the spike region that the TCR reacted to and assigned to either a CD4 or a CD8 class. Log10-transformed breadth and depth values were compared by one-way ANOVA with Sidak's multiple comparisons tests. The table was pulled from immuneACCESS by TCRdb, which kept in-frame rearrangements only. Such tables lose some clones; where checked, under half of the loss comes from unresolved V genes, and the rest has no known cause. V, J and clone size are taken as reported in that table, and D and trimming were inferred from the DNA itself. This sample is represented by just under 85,000 clones; about 82% of them were singletons. The ten largest clones capture approximately 9% of the sample.

Per the germline V gene, KGHSH is the CDR1 and LQKENI is the CDR2. From cysteine to phenylalanine, the CDR3 is 14 amino acids long. Here the CDR3 DNA is all that survives: 42 bases in frame from base 1. V is cut by 6 bases and J by 0 bases, and the space between the germline ends is 8 bases. What the time point label conveys for this sample: baseline before first vaccination. The vaccinee samples were drawn from two UK trials, COV001 and COV002, one of which was a single-blind randomized controlled phase 2/3 trial testing AZD1222 (ChAdOx1 nCoV-19) in healthy adults. Trial participant PBMC samples were collected at day 0 and day 28 after the second dose for TCRbeta chain sequencing. This clone was picked up a small number of times. The antigen this receptor binds is unknown. Qualities for individual bases were not recorded, and no much larger clone is one base off.

This sequence was found in an adult in good health. The material was peripheral blood, obtained on day 0 of AZD1222 vaccination. Recombination joined TRBV18 with TRBJ2-2, with the D gene too uncertain to name. The CDR3 region: CASSPLANTGELFF. At the DNA level, the sequence is TGTGCCAGCTCCCCCCTAGCGAACACCGGGGAGCTGTTTTTT.